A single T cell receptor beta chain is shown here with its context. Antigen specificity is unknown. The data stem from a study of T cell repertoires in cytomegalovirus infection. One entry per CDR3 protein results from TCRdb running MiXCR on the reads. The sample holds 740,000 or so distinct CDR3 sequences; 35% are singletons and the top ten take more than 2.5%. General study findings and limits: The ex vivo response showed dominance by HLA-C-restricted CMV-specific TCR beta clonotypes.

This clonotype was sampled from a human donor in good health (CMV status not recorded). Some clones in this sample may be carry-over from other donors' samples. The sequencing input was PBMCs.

The CDR3 spells CASSQDLSQGYQPQHF. The CDR3 coding sequence is TGCGCCAGCAGCCAAGATCTCTCGCAGGGGTATCAGCCCCAGCATTTT. The chain is built from TRBV4-1 and TRBJ1-5; D is possibly TRBD1 (6 bases). The V gene lost 0 bases and the J gene lost 5 bases, with 14 bases spanning the gap. The V gene's germline CDR1 is MGHRA and CDR2 YSYEKL. This CDR3 region has 16 residues.